This TCR delta chain was identified in a study of gamma-delta chains in newborns, infants, children. This clone rates as medium-sized (0.01 to 0.1%). TCRdb ran CATT on the reads. The sample includes about 8,500 delta-chain clones, 3% to 3.5% seen only once; the top ten take approximately 15%. The CDR3 runs to 16 residues. Germline assignment: CDR1 GEAIGNYY and CDR2 EKD. The junction had 12 bases not matched to a gene; V was cut back by 7 bases and J by 0 bases. V usage is TRDV2 and J usage is TRDJ1; 8 positions match TRDD3. The specimen sequenced was blood. This clonotype was sampled from a child who was a newborn, infant or young child, either healthy, febrile or measles-vaccinated (not recorded which). CDR3 sequence (DNA): TGTGCCTGCGATAAACTGGGGGCTCTGTACACCGATAAACTCATCTTT. Translation: CACDKLGALYTDKLIF.